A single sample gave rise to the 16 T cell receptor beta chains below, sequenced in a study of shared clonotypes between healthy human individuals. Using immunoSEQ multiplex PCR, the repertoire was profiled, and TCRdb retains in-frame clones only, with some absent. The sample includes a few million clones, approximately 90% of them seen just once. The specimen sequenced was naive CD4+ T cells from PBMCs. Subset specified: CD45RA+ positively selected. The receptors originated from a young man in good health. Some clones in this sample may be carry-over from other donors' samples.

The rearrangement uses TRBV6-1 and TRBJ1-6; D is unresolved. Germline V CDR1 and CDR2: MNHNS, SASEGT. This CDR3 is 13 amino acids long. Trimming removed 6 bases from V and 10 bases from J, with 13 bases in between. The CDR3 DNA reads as TGTGCCAGCAGGACCATCTTCTACTCACCCCTCCACTTT. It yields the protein CASRTIFYSPLHF.

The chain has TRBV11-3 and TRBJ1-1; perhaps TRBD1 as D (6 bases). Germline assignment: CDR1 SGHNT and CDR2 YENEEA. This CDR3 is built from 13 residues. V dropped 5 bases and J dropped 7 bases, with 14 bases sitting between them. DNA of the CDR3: TGTGCCAGCAGCCTAATACAGGGAGGTGAAGCTTTCTTT. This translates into CASSLIQGGEAFF.

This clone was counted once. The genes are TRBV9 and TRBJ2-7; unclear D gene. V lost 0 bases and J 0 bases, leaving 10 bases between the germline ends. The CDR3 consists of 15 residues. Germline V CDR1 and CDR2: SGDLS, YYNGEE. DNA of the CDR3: TGTGCCAGCAGCGTAGAGGCGGCCAGCTCCTACGAGCAGTACTTC. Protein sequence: CASSVEAASSYEQYF.

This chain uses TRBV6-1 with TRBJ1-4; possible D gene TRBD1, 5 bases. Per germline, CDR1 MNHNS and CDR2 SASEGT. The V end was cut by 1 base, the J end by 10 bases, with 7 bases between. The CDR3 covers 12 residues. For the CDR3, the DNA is TGTGCCAGCAGTGAAGAGGGGAGAAAACTGTTTTTT. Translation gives CASSEEGRKLFF.

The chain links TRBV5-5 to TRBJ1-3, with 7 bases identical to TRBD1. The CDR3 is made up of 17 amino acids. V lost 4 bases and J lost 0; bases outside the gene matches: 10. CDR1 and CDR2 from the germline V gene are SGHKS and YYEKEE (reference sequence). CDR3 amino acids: CASSVGQPKNSGNTIYF. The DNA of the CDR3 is TGTGCCAGCAGCGTGGGACAGCCAAAAAACTCTGGAAACACCATATATTTT.

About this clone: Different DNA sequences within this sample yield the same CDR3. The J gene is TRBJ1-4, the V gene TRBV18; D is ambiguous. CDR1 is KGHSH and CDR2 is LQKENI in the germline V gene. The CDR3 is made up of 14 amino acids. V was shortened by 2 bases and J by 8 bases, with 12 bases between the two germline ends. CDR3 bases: TGTGCCAGCTCACCAACTGGGAGTGGGGAAAAACTGTTTTTT. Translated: CASSPTGSGEKLFF. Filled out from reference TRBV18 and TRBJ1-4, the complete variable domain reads NAGVMQNPRHLVRRRGQEARLRCSPMKGHSHVYWYRQLPEEGLKFMVYLQKENIIDESGMPKERFSAEFPKEGPSILRIQQVVRGDSAAYFCASSPTGSGEKLFFGSGTQLSVL.

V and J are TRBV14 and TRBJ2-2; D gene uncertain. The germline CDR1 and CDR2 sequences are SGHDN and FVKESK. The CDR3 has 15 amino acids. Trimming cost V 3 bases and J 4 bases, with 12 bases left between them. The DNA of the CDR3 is TGTGCCAGCAGCCATAGAAGCGCAGTCACCGGGGAGCTGTTTTTT. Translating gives CASSHRSAVTGELFF.

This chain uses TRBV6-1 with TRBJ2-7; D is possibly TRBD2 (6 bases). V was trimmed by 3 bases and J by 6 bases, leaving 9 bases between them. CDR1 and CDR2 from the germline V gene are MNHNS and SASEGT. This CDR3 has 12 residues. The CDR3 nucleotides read TGTGCCAGCAGTGAGGGACTCGCCGAGCAGTACTTC. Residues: CASSEGLAEQYF.

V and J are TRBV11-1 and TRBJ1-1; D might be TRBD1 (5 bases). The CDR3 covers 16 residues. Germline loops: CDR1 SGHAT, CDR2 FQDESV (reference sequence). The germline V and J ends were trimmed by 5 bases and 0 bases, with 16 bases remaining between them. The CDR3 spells CASSRAQGPMNTEAFF. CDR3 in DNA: TGTGCCAGCAGCCGGGCTCAGGGACCCATGAACACTGAAGCTTTCTTT. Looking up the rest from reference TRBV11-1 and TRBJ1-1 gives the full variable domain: EAEVAQSPRYKITEKSQAVAFWCDPISGHATLYWYRQILGQGPELLVQFQDESVVDDSQLPKDRFSAERLKGVDSTLKIQPAELGDSAMYLCASSRAQGPMNTEAFFGQGTRLTVV.

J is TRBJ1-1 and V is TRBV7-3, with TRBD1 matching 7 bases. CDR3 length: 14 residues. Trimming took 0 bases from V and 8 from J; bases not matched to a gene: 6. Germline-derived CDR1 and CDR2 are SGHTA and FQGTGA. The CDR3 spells CASSLTGDRVEAFF. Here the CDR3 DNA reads TGTGCCAGCAGCTTAACGGGTGACAGGGTAGAAGCTTTCTTT.

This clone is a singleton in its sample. The CDR3 DNA follows: TGTGCCATCAATCCTGGACTAGCGAACTCCTACAATGAGCAGTTCTTC. This codes for CAINPGLANSYNEQFF. The V call is TRBV10-3, the J call TRBJ2-1, with 9 bases fitting TRBD2. Germline V CDR1 and CDR2: ENHRY, SYGVKD. V gave up 7 bases and J gave up 0 bases; unmatched junction bases: 7. CDR3 length equals 16 residues.

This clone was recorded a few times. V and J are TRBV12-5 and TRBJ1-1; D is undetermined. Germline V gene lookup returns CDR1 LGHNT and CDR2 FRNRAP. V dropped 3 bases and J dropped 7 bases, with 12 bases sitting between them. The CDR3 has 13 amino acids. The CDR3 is CASGFFGFGEAFF. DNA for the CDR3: TGTGCTAGTGGTTTTTTTGGTTTCGGTGAAGCTTTCTTT.

CDR3 bases: TGTGCCAGCAGCTTGCAACAGGACAGCTACGAGCAGTACTTC. It specifies CASSLQQDSYEQYF. This chain uses TRBV7-9 with TRBJ2-7, with D possibly being TRBD1 (6 bases). Per germline, CDR1 SEHNR and CDR2 FQNEAQ (reference sequence). V lost 3 bases and J lost 3, with 12 bases in between. CDR3 length: 14 residues.

The CDR3 sequence: CASSLEGYSNQPQHF. The CDR3 DNA reads as TGTGCCAGCAGTTTAGAGGGGTATAGCAATCAGCCCCAGCATTTT. The chain links TRBV27 to TRBJ1-5; D perhaps matches TRBD1 (5 bases). The V gene lost 2 bases and the J gene lost 0 bases, with 8 bases spanning the gap. The V gene's germline CDR1 is MNHEY and CDR2 SMNVEV (reference sequence). The CDR3 runs to 15 residues.

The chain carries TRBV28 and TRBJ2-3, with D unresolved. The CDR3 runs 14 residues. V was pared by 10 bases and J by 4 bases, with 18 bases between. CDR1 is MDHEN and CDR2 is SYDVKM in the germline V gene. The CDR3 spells CAINSKVSADTQYF. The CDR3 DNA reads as TGTGCCATTAACTCTAAGGTTTCCGCAGATACGCAGTATTTT.

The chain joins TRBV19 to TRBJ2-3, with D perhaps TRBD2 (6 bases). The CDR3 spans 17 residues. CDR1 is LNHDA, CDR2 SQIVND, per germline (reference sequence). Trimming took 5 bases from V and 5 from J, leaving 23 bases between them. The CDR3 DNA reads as TGTGCCAGTAGTGCGGGACTGACAACGGGAGTTGGAGATACGCAGTATTTT. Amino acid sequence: CASSAGLTTGVGDTQYF.